The rows below give T cell receptor beta chains drawn from one sample of a study of human T cells and chemical hapten exposure. A single record per CDR3 protein comes from TCRdb applying MiXCR to the RACE reads. Among more than 150,000 distinct CDR3 sequences listed, roughly 14% were seen once. Sequencing was performed on whole blood, taken in connection with sensitization to the hapten diphenylcyclopropenone (DPC). The origin of the receptors is a woman in her 30s with alopecia areata. Some clones in this sample may be carry-over from other donors' samples. Both conserved end residues are part of each CDR3. The order of the fields is clone size, J gene, D gene, V gene, CDR3 DNA, CDR3 protein. A D gene is named only where the DNA matches it firmly. Size values are once, few and many counts, or a class for expanded clones, and some rows have none.

NA | TRBJ2-7 | NA | TRBV7-2 | TGTGCCAGCAGCCTGACTTCGCGGGCCTACGAGCAGTACTTC | CASSLTSRAYEQYF
many | TRBJ1-2 | TRBD1 | TRBV7-6 | TGTGCCAGCAGCTTAAGGACAGGGGATTATCGTCGGTATGGCTACACCTTC | CASSLRTGDYRRYGYTF
few | TRBJ1-1 | TRBD1 | TRBV29-1 | TGCAGCGTTGAGAGTCAGGGGGCAGTGAACACTGAAGCTTTCTTT | CSVESQGAVNTEAFF
many | TRBJ1-1 | NA | TRBV12-3/TRBV12-4 | TGTGCCAGCAGGGATGGACCTACTGAAGCTTTCTTT | CASRDGPTEAFF
few | TRBJ2-7 | TRBD1 | TRBV12-3/TRBV12-4 | TGTGCCAGCAGTCATGGGGACAGGGCAGGGGAGCAGTACTTC | CASSHGDRAGEQYF
few | TRBJ2-2 | NA | TRBV2 | TGTGCCAGCAGGGGAGGTAGTAGCACCGGGGAGCTGTTTTTT | CASRGGSSTGELFF
NA | TRBJ1-4 | NA | TRBV20-1 | TGCAGTGCTAGGACCGGAGAGGCCCGACGCGAAAAACTGTTTTTT | CSARTGEARREKLFF
NA | TRBJ1-1 | NA | TRBV28 | TGTGCCAGCAGCCGAGGGGGGCTCGGCCGCGAAGCTTTCTTT | CASSRGGLGREAFF
few | TRBJ2-1 | TRBD2 | TRBV11-2 | TGTGCCAGCGAGCGGGAGGTTTCCTACAATGAGCAGTTCTTC | CASEREVSYNEQFF
NA | TRBJ2-7 | NA | TRBV15 | TGTGCCACCAGCACGGACAGCTACGAGCAGTACTTC | CATSTDSYEQYF
many | TRBJ2-1 | NA | TRBV20-1 | TGCAGTGTTACCATCCCGAACAGGGCGAATGAGCAGTTCTTC | CSVTIPNRANEQFF
NA | TRBJ2-1 | NA | TRBV18 | TGTGCCAGCTCACCTTTGACGAATGAGCAGTTCTTC | CASSPLTNEQFF
NA | TRBJ2-7 | NA | TRBV12-3/TRBV12-4 | TGTGCCAGCAGTTTAGGGAAGACCTACGAGCAGTACTTC | CASSLGKTYEQYF
NA | TRBJ2-7 | NA | TRBV30 | TGTGCCTGGGGGGACGGTGCCTACGAGCAGTACTTC | CAWGDGAYEQYF
few | TRBJ1-1 | NA | TRBV29-1 | TGCAGCGTTGGTTACGTCGGAACTGAAGCTTTCTTT | CSVGYVGTEAFF
few | TRBJ2-5 | TRBD1 | TRBV5-5 | TGTGCCAGCAGCTTCGACAGGGGTCAAGAGACCCAGTACTTC | CASSFDRGQETQYF
few | TRBJ2-5 | TRBD1 | TRBV6-6 | TGTGCCAGCAGTTACCCGGGACAGGGTGGAGAGACCCAGTACTTC | CASSYPGQGGETQYF
few | TRBJ2-7 | NA | TRBV28 | TGTGCCAGCAGGTCCCCTGGGTCAGTCTACGAGCAGTACTTC | CASRSPGSVYEQYF
few | TRBJ2-2 | NA | TRBV6-2/TRBV6-3 | TGTGCCAGCAGCCTACAGGGAGCAACGAACACCGGGGAGCTGTTTTTT | CASSLQGATNTGELFF